This entry lists 8 T cell receptor beta chains sequenced from one sample in a study of blood T cell repertoires in COVID-19 (dated by TCRdb to the early 2020s). The library was made by the immunoSEQ multiplex PCR assay. TCRdb carries this immuneACCESS record with in-frame sequences only. Its versions omit some clonotypes, under half of them owing to an unresolved V gene in the studies checked, with the rest unexplained. Here the sample has hundreds of thousands of clones; under 90% occur a single time. Roughly 8.6% of the sample goes to the ten largest clones. Sample: peripheral blood. Receptors were obtained from a human donor in a cohort sampled during active COVID-19.

The chain recombines TRBV27 with TRBJ1-2, with a weak D call TRBD1 (6 bases). Germline CDR1 and CDR2: MNHEY and SMNVEV (reference sequence). The CDR3 length is 12 residues. V was clipped by 3 bases and J by 10 bases, with 12 bases between them. The DNA of the CDR3 is TGTGCCAGCAGTTTCCCGGGACAACCCTACACCTTC. The encoded protein is CASSFPGQPYTF.

The chain has TRBV19 and TRBJ1-3; 7 bases align to TRBD1. This CDR3 is 18 amino acids long. Germline V CDR1 and CDR2: LNHDA, SQIVND (reference sequence). The trim removed 5 bases at V and 7 bases at J, leaving 20 bases unmatched. The CDR3 DNA reads TGTGCCAGTAGTCCTTCCTGGTTTGGAGGGACAGTGAGGAACACCATATATTTT. Protein sequence: CASSPSWFGGTVRNTIYF.

The CDR3 DNA reads as TGTGCCAGCAGCCGAGAGACTGGCCGCTACGAGCAGTACTTC. Amino acids: CASSRETGRYEQYF. This chain joins TRBV7-8 and TRBJ2-7; D uncertain. The CDR3 runs 14 residues. Trimming removed 5 bases at V and 3 bases at J, with 14 bases between. In germline, CDR1 is SGHVS, CDR2 FQNEAQ.

For the CDR3, the DNA is TGTGCCAGCAGCCCAATAGCGGGGGGCACAGATACGCAGTATTTT. Residues: CASSPIAGGTDTQYF. This rearrangement joins TRBV5-6 to TRBJ2-3, with TRBD2 matching over 9 bases. The CDR3 extends over 15 amino acids. The germline gives CDR1 SGHDT, CDR2 YYEEEE. The V segment lost 4 bases and the J segment 1 base; nucleotides outside the gene matches: 4.

The rearrangement joins TRBV4-3 to TRBJ2-1; 8 bases map to TRBD2. Trimming took 4 bases from V and 2 from J; bases not matched to a gene: 7. CDR3 length equals 16 residues. Per germline, CDR1 LGHNA and CDR2 YSLEER. The CDR3 is CASSPSRGGTYNEQFF. For the CDR3, the DNA is TGCGCCAGCAGCCCGTCTCGGGGGGGCACCTACAATGAGCAGTTCTTC.

The V call is TRBV6-2 or TRBV6-3, the J call TRBJ1-2; 8 bases are shared with TRBD1. V lost 0 bases, J lost 0 bases, and 6 bases stayed unmatched. The CDR3 length is 17 residues. Germline V gene lookup returns CDR1 MNHEY and CDR2 SVGEGT. Written as DNA, the CDR3 is TGTGCCAGCAGTTACTCGAACAGGGGGAAGCCTAACTATGGCTACACCTTC. Translation gives CASSYSNRGKPNYGYTF.

In its sample, this clone was seen once. This chain connects TRBV3-1 (or the pseudogene TRBV3-2) to TRBJ1-1, with D possibly matching TRBD1 (5 bases). Trimming stripped 1 base from V and 1 base from J, with 13 bases between. CDR1 and CDR2 (germline): LGHDT, YNNKEL (reference sequence). The CDR3 runs to 16 residues. CDR3 amino acids: CASSQAGGGANTEAFF. The CDR3 DNA reads as TGTGCCAGCAGCCAAGCCGGCGGAGGGGCGAACACTGAAGCTTTCTTT.

This sequence joins TRBV3-1 (or the pseudogene TRBV3-2) and TRBJ2-3, with TRBD2 matching over 8 bases. Germline trimming cut 4 bases from V and 0 bases from J; bases unmatched to any gene: 6. The CDR3 length is 16 residues. CDR1 LGHDT and CDR2 YNNKEL come from the germline V gene (reference sequence). The DNA for the CDR3 is TGTGCCAGCAGCCCCCCGGGGGGGTTTAGCACAGATACGCAGTATTTT. This encodes CASSPPGGFSTDTQYF.